The T cell receptor (beta chain) under discussion was sequenced for a study of blood T cells in healthy people across ages. Around 9.5 milliliters of peripheral blood were drawn from each donor. Per sample, at least 6 micrograms of total RNA were extracted. Together with a sample-barcoded 5' primer, a J-beta primer mix was included in a second PCR lasting about 7 to 11 cycles. Every cDNA molecule bore a tag from a template-switch adaptor containing 12 random nucleotides. TCRdb re-called the 5' RACE reads with MiXCR, one entry per CDR3 protein. The sample shows around 1,500,000 distinct CDR3 sequences, 42% of them seen only once. Sequences were obtained from blood. This sequence was found in a woman between 18 and 29 years old in good health.

The CDR3 DNA reads TGTGCCAGCAGTTGGCAGGGTGGAGGCACTGAAGCTTTCTTT. Amino acids: CASSWQGGGTEAFF. The J gene is TRBJ1-1, the V gene TRBV12-3 or TRBV12-4; TRBD1 is a possible D gene (5 bases). With 4 bases removed from V and 4 bases from J, the gap between germline ends came to 13 bases. There are 14 residues in the CDR3.